The sequence of this T cell receptor (beta chain) was determined in a study of response to subunit inactivated influenza vaccine. Remarks on this clonotype: The antigen is undetermined.

MiXCR, run by TCRdb on the RT-PCR reads, gives a single entry per CDR3 protein. This table holds a few hundred thousand distinct CDR3 sequences, 11% to 15% found once. V dropped 3 bases and J dropped 0; count of bases not matched to a gene: 8. The CDR3 totals 17 residues. Germline V gene data show CDR1 as LGHNA and CDR2 as YNFKEQ. The study, taken as a whole, reports: Every seasonal influenza vaccination brings in few new T cells, the authors suggested.

Here the sequenced sample was PBMCs from blood, taken about 12 days after vaccination. The V gene is TRBV4-2, the J gene TRBJ1-3; TRBD1 matches 7 bases. The clonotype comes from a man aged 50 to 60 who received an inactivated influenza vaccine. CDR3 sequence reads: CASSQALTGISGNTIYF. The CDR3 DNA follows: TGTGCCAGCAGCCAGGCCCTGACAGGGATCTCTGGAAACACCATATATTTT.